This T cell receptor beta chain was obtained from a study of T cell responses to AZD1222 COVID-19 vaccine. Study outcomes and limitations: Vaccination with two AZD1222 doses was followed by a rise in Spike-specific TCR breadth and depth. At baseline, just five to seven AZD1222 recipients tested seropositive. Mostly white British, mostly female donors; authors suggested clonal diversity may be underestimated.

This CDR3 contains 13 residues. Per the germline V gene, CDR1 is MNHEY and CDR2 is SVGAGI. The V and J ends lost 6 bases and 2 bases, in that order; junction bases with no gene match: 3. With respect to this clone: The antigen remains undetermined.

Only in-frame clones appear in the TCRdb table, and some are missing; sequencing was by immunoSEQ multiplex PCR. The sample records roughly 97,000 clones, 70% to 90% being singletons. The sample here was peripheral blood, taken on day 0 of AZD1222 vaccination. The sequence came from an adult in good health. The chain carries TRBV6-5 and TRBJ1-2; 7 bases align to TRBD1. DNA of the CDR3: TGTGCCAGCAGGACGGACAGGAACTATGGCTACACCTTC. Translation: CASRTDRNYGYTF.